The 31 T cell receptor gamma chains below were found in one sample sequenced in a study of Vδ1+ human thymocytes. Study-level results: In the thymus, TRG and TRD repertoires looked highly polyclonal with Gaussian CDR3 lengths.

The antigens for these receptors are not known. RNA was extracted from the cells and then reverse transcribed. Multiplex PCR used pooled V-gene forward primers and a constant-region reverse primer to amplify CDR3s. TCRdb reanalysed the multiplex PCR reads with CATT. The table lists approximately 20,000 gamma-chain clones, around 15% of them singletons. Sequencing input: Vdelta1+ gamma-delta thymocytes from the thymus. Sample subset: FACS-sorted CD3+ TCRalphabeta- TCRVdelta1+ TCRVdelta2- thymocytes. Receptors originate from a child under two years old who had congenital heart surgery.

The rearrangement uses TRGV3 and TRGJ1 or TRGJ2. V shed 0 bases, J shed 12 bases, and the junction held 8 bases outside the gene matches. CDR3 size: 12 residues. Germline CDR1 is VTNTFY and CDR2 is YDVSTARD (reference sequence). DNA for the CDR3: TGTGCCACCTGGGACAGGCATTTAGGGAAACTCTTT. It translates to CATWDRHLGKLF.

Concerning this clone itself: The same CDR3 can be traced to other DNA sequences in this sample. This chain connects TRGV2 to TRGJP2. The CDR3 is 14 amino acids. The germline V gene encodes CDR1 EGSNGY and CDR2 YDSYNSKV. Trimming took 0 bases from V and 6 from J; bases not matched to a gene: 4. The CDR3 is CATWDGPGDWIKTF. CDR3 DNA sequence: TGTGCCACCTGGGACGGGCCCGGTGATTGGATCAAGACGTTT.

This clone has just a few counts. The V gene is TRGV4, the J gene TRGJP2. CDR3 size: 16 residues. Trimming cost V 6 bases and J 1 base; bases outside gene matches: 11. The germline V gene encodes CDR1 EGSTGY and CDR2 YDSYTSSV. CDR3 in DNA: TGTGCCACCTGGAAGGGAAGGGCTAGTAGTGATTGGATCAAGACGTTT. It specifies CATWKGRASSDWIKTF.

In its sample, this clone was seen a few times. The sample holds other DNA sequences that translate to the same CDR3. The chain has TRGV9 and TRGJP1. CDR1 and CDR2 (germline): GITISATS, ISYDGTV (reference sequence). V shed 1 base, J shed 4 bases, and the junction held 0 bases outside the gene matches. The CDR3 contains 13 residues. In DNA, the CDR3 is TGTGCCTTGTGGGAGGTCACTGGTTGGTTCAAGATATTT. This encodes CALWEVTGWFKIF.

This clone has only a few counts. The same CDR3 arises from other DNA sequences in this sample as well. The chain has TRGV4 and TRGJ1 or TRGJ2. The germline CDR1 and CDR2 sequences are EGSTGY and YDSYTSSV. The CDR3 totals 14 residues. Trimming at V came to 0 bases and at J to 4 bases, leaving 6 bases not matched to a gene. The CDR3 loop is CATWDGRGYYKKLF. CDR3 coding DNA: TGTGCCACCTGGGATGGGCGGGGGTATTATAAGAAACTCTTT.

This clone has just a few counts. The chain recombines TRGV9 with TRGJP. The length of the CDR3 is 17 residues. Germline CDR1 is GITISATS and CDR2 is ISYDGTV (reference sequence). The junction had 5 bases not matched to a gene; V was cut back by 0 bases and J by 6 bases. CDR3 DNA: TGTGCCTTGTGGGAGGTGTTCCGAGAGTTGGGCAAAAAAATCAAGGTATTT. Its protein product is CALWEVFRELGKKIKVF.

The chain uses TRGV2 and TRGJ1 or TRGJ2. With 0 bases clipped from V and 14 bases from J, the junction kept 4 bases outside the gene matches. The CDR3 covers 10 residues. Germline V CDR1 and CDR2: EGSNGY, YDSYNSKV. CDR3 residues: CATWDGLELF. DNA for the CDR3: TGTGCCACCTGGGACGGGCTGGAACTCTTT.

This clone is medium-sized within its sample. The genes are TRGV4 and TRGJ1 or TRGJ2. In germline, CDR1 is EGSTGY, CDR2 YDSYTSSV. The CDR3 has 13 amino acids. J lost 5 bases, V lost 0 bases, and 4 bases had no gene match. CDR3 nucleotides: TGTGCCACCTGGGATGGGGGGGATTATAAGAAACTCTTT. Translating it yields CATWDGGDYKKLF.

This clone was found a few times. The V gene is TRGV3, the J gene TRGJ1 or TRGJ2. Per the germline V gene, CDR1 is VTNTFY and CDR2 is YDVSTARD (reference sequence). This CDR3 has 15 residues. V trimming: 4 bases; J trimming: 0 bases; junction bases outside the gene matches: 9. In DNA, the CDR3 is TGTGCCACCTGGGATCAAAAATCGAATTATTATAAGAAACTCTTT. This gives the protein CATWDQKSNYYKKLF.

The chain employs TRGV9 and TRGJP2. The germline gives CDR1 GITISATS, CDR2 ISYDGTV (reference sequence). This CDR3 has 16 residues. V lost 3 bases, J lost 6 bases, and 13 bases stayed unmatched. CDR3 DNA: TGTGCCTTGTGGGAGCCCTGCCGATATGGTGATTGGATCAAGACGTTT. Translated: CALWEPCRYGDWIKTF.

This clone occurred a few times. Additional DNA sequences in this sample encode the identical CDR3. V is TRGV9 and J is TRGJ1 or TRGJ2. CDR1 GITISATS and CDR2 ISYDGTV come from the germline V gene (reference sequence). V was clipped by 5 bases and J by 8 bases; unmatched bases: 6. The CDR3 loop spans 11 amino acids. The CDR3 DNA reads TGTGCCTTGTGGGCCCCTCATAAGAAACTCTTT. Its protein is CALWAPHKKLF.

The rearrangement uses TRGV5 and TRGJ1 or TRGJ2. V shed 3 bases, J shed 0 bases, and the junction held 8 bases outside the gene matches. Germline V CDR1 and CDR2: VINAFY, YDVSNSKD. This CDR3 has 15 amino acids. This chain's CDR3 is CATWDVLSNYYKKLF. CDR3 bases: TGTGCCACCTGGGACGTACTCTCGAATTATTATAAGAAACTCTTT.

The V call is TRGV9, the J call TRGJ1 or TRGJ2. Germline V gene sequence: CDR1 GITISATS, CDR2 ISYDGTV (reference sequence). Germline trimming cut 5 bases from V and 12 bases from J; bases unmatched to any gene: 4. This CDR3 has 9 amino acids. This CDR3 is CALWVGKLF. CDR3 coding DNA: TGTGCCTTGTGGGTTGGGAAACTCTTT.

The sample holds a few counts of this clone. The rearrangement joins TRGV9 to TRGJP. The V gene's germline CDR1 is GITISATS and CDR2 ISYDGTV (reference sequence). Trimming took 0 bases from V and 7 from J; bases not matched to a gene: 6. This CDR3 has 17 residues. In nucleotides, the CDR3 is TGTGCCTTGTGGGAGGTGCATAAGGAGTTGGGCAAAAAAATCAAGGTATTT. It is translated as CALWEVHKELGKKIKVF.

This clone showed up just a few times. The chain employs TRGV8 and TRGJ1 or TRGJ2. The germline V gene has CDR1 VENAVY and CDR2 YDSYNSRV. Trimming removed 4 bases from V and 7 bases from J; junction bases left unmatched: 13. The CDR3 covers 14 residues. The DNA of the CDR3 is TGTGCCACCTGGGAAGGTCTAAGCTCGTATAAGAAACTCTTT. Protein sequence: CATWEGLSSYKKLF.

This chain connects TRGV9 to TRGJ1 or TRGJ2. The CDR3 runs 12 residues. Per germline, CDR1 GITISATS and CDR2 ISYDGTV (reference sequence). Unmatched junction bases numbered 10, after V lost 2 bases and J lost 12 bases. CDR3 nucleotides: TGTGCCTTGTGGGAGGCCCCGAGGAGGAAACTCTTT. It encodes CALWEAPRRKLF.

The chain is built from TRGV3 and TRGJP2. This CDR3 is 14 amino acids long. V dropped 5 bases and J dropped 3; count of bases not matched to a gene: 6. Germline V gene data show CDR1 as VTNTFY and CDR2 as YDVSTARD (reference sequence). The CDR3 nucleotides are TGTGCCACCTGGGGCGGCGGTAGTGATTGGATCAAGACGTTT. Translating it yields CATWGGGSDWIKTF.

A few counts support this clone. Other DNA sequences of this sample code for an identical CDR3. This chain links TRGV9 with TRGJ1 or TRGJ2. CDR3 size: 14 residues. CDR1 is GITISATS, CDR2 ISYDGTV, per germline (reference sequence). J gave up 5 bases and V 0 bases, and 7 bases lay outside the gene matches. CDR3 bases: TGTGCCTTGTGGGAGGTGCACCCAAATTATAAGAAACTCTTT. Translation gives CALWEVHPNYKKLF.

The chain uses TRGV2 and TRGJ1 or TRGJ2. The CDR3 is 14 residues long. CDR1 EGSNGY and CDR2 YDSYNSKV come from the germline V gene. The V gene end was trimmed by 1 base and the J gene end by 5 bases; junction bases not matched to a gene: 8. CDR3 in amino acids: CATWDGNGDYKKLF. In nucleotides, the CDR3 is TGTGCCACCTGGGACGGAAACGGGGATTATAAGAAACTCTTT.

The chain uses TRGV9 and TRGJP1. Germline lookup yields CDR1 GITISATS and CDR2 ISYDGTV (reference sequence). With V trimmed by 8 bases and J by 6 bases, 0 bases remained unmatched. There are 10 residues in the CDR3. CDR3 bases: TGTGCCTTGTCTGGTTGGTTCAAGATATTT. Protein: CALSGWFKIF.

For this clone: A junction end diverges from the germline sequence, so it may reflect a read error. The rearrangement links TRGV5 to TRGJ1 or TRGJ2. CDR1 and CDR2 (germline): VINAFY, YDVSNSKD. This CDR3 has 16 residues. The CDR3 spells CATRDGVDVDYYKKLF. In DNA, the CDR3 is TGTGCCACCCGGGACGGAGTGGATGTGGATTATTATAAGAAACTCTTT.

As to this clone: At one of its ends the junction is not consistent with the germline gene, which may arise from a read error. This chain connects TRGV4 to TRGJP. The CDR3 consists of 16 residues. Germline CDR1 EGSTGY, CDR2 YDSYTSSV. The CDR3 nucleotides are TGTGCCACCTGGGATGGGCCAGAGTTGGGCAAAAAAATCAAGGTATTT. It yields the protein CATWDGPELGKKIKVF.

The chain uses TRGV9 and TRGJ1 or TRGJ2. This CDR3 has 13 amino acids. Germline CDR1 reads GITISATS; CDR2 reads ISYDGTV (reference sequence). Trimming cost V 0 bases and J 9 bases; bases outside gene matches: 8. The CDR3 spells CALWEVPTLKKLF. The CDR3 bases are TGTGCCTTGTGGGAGGTGCCCACTCTTAAGAAACTCTTT.

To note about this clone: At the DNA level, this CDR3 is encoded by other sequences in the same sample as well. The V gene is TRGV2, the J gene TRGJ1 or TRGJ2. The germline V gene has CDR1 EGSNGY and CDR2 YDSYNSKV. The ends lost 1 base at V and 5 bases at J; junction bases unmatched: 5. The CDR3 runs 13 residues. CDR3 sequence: CATWDGPNYKKLF. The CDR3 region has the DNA TGTGCCACCTGGGACGGACCCAATTATAAGAAACTCTTT.

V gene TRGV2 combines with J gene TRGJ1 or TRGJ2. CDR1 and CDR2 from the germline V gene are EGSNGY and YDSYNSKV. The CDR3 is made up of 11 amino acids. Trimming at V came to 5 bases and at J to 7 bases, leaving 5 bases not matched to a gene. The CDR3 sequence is CATWAIYKKLF. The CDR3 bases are TGTGCCACCTGGGCGATATATAAGAAACTCTTT.

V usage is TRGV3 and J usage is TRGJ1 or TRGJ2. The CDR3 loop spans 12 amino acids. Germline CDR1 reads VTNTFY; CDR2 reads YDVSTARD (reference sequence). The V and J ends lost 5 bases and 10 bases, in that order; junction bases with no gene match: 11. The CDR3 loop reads CATWVPSPKKLF. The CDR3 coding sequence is TGTGCCACCTGGGTCCCGTCACCCAAGAAACTCTTT.

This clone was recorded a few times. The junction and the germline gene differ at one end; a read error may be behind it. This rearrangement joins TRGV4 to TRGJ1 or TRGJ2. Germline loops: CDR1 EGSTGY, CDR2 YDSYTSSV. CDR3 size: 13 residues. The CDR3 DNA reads TGTGCCACCTGGAATGGGCCGAGAGATAAGAAACTCTTT. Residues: CATWNGPRDKKLF.

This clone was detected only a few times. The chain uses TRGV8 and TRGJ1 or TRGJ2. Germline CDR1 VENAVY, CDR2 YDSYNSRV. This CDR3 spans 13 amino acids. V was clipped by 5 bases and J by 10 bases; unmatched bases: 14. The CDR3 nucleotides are TGTGCCACCTGGGCACCCTGGGGAGGGAAGAAACTCTTT. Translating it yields CATWAPWGGKKLF.

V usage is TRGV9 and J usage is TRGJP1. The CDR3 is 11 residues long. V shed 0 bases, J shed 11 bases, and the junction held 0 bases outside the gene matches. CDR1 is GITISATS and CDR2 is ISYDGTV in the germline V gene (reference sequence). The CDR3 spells CALWEVWFKIF. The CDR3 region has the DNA TGTGCCTTGTGGGAGGTGTGGTTCAAGATATTT.

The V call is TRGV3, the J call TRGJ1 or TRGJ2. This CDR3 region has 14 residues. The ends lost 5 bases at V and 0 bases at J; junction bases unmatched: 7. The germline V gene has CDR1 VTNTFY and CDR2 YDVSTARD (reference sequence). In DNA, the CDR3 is TGTGCCACCTGGGCCCAGGGGAATTATTATAAGAAACTCTTT. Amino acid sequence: CATWAQGNYYKKLF.

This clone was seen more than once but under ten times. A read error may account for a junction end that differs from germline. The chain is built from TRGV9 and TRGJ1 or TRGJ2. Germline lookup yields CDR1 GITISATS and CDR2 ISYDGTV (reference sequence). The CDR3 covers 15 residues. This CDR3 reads CALWEVPGAQGGKLF. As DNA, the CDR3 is TGCGCCTTGTGGGAGGTGCCGGGGGCCCAGGGGGGGAAACTCTTT.